This TCR beta chain was obtained from a study of cytomegalovirus exposure and HLA in healthy donors. V was trimmed by 3 bases and J by 1 base, leaving 9 bases between them. CDR1 and CDR2 (germline): MDHEN, SYDVKM. The CDR3 length is 14 residues. The PCR was carried out with 60 Vbeta primers and 13 Jbeta primers. The method was immunoSEQ multiplex PCR; TCRdb's version includes in-frame clones alone and lacks a portion of them. The repertoire consists of about 160,000 clones, with about 64% occurring once and the leading ten covering approximately 6.5%. The rearrangement links TRBV28 to TRBJ1-1, with D possibly being TRBD1 (5 bases). The sequenced material came from PBMCs. The clonotype comes from a woman aged 55-69 years in good health and CMV-seropositive. The CDR3 region is CASSFRGRNTEAFF. The CDR3 nucleotides read TGTGCCAGCAGTTTTAGGGGTCGGAACACTGAAGCTTTCTTT.